A single sample gave rise to the 10 T cell receptor beta chains below, sequenced in a study of beta chain features in type 1 diabetes listed by TCRdb under 2018. The library was prepared using the immunoSEQ multiplex PCR assay. The entire amount of isolated RNA was reverse transcribed using the High Capacity cDNA Reverse Transcription Kit, so the sequenced TCRB transcripts were expressed ones. TCRdb mirrors the immuneACCESS table, restricted to in-frame sequences. Some clones are absent from its copies; in checked studies, under half trace to an unresolved V gene, and the reason for the others is unknown. This sample has a few hundred thousand clones in its table, and roughly 15% of those were observed once. Of the sample, about 0.019% falls within the top ten clones. The source material was naive CD4+ T cells from blood. The cell subset or site tag for this specimen amounts to: true naive CD4+ T cells. These TCRs come from a young woman in good health.

This clone has just a few counts. The V gene is TRBV7-3, the J gene TRBJ2-7; TRBD2 aligns across 9 bases. The junction had 2 bases not matched to a gene; V was cut back by 1 base and J by 7 bases. The germline V gene has CDR1 SGHTA and CDR2 FQGTGA. The CDR3 runs 13 residues. The CDR3 nucleotides read TGTGCCAGCAGCTTAAACCTAGCGGGAGAGCAGTACTTC. It is translated as CASSLNLAGEQYF.

The chain combines TRBV27 with TRBJ2-3; D perhaps matches TRBD2 (6 bases). The CDR3 totals 16 residues. Germline V gives CDR1 MNHEY, CDR2 SMNVEV (reference sequence). The V gene lost 0 bases and the J gene lost 2 bases, with 12 bases spanning the gap. The CDR3 protein is CASSLSAGGSTDTQYF. The CDR3 DNA is TGTGCCAGCAGTTTATCGGCAGGAGGGTCCACAGATACGCAGTATTTT.

This clone was seen only a few times. V usage is TRBV5-4 and J usage is TRBJ1-2; the D gene is possibly TRBD1 (6 bases). The CDR3 loop spans 15 amino acids. V shed 1 base and J shed 3 bases, with 13 bases lying between them. Looked up from germline, CDR1 is SGHNT and CDR2 is YYREEE (reference sequence). The CDR3 region has the DNA TGTGCCAGCAGCTTGTCTTCAGGGGTATACTATGGCTACACCTTC. This translates into CASSLSSGVYYGYTF.

The chain combines TRBV29-1 with TRBJ1-1, with D possibly TRBD1 on 5 matching bases. The CDR3 has 14 amino acids. Germline CDR1 reads SQVTM; CDR2 reads ANQGSEA. V lost 0 bases to trimming and J lost 4 bases, with 12 bases between them. The CDR3 reads CSVEDPGRATEAFF. CDR3 in DNA: TGCAGCGTTGAAGATCCTGGCAGGGCCACTGAAGCTTTCTTT.

The chain links TRBV27 to TRBJ2-5; 10 bases are shared with TRBD2. The CDR3 has 15 amino acids. The trim removed 3 bases at V and 3 bases at J, leaving 4 bases unmatched. In germline, CDR1 is MNHEY, CDR2 SMNVEV (reference sequence). CDR3 nucleotide sequence: TGTGCCAGCAGTTTCGGGCTAGCGGGAGAAGAGACCCAGTACTTC. This gives the protein CASSFGLAGEETQYF.

This clone was recorded a few times. The V and J genes are TRBV18 and TRBJ2-1; 12 positions match TRBD2. The germline CDR1 and CDR2 sequences are KGHSH and LQKENI. The CDR3 runs 15 residues. With V trimmed by 6 bases and J by 8 bases, 8 bases remained unmatched. The CDR3 loop is CASSPTSGSSYEQFF. CDR3 DNA sequence: TGTGCCAGCTCCCCGACTAGCGGGAGCTCGTATGAGCAGTTCTTC. Full variable domain (missing parts from reference TRBV18 and TRBJ2-1): NAGVMQNPRHLVRRRGQEARLRCSPMKGHSHVYWYRQLPEEGLKFMVYLQKENIIDESGMPKERFSAEFPKEGPSILRIQQVVRGDSAAYFCASSPTSGSSYEQFFGPGTRLTVL.

The rearrangement links TRBV5-1 to TRBJ2-3; 13 nucleotides align to TRBD2. Trimming cost V 4 bases and J 4 bases; bases outside gene matches: 3. Germline values: CDR1 SGHRS, CDR2 YFSETQ. The CDR3 length is 15 residues. CDR3 region: CASSGLAGVPDTQYF. For the CDR3, the DNA is TGCGCCAGCAGCGGACTAGCGGGAGTGCCAGATACGCAGTATTTT.

The J gene is TRBJ2-1, the V gene TRBV29-1; D perhaps matches TRBD2 (6 bases). This CDR3 has 14 residues. The germline V gene encodes CDR1 SQVTM and CDR2 ANQGSEA. Trimming pared 4 bases from V and 4 bases from J, leaving 14 bases between. CDR3 sequence: CSVARGGTYNEQFF. The CDR3 DNA follows: TGCAGCGTTGCGAGGGGAGGCACATACAATGAGCAGTTCTTC.

This chain links TRBV14 with TRBJ2-1; D is possibly TRBD2 (5 bases). The V end lost 4 bases, the J end lost 11 bases, and 15 bases lay between the germline ends. Germline lookup yields CDR1 SGHDN and CDR2 FVKESK. The CDR3 runs 13 residues. The CDR3 loop reads CASSPLLSGKQFF. The CDR3 coding sequence is TGTGCCAGCAGCCCGTTACTCTCCGGGAAGCAGTTCTTC.

V and J are TRBV30 and TRBJ1-5; 7 bases line up with TRBD1. CDR1 is GTSNPN and CDR2 is SVGIG in the germline V gene (reference sequence). Trimming at V came to 0 bases and at J to 4 bases, leaving 6 bases not matched to a gene. This CDR3 has 15 amino acids. The CDR3 DNA reads TGTGCCTGGAGTGTACAACAGGGGAGGAATCAGCCCCAGCATTTT. Protein product: CAWSVQQGRNQPQHF.